The 32 T cell receptor beta chains below were found in one sample sequenced in a study of shared clonotypes between healthy human individuals. The protocol was immunoSEQ multiplex PCR, while the TCRdb copy is restricted to in-frame clones and leaves out a portion. The sample holds roughly 680,000 clones, roughly 72% seen once. The sequenced sample was memory CD4+ T cells sorted from blood. Subset given: CD45RA-negative fraction. These receptors all stem from a woman younger than 45 in good health.

This clone was observed many times. The genes are TRBV2 and TRBJ1-4; TRBD1 is a possible D gene (6 bases). The germline gives CDR1 SNHLY, CDR2 FYNNEI. The CDR3 is made up of 14 amino acids. Trimming pared 5 bases from V and 5 bases from J, leaving 12 bases between. This chain's CDR3 is CASSPTGRNEKLFF. DNA for the CDR3: TGTGCCAGCAGTCCGACAGGAAGAAATGAAAAACTGTTTTTT.

Note on this clone: The sample holds other DNA sequences that translate to the same CDR3. CDR3 region: CSVGGGNQPQHF. The CDR3 nucleotides are TGCAGCGTTGGGGGGGGCAATCAGCCCCAGCATTTT. The rearrangement links TRBV29-1 to TRBJ1-5; D is perhaps TRBD1 (5 bases). With 4 bases removed from V and 2 bases from J, the gap between germline ends came to 6 bases. From germline, CDR1 is SQVTM and CDR2 ANQGSEA. The CDR3 has 12 amino acids.

The CDR3 region has the DNA TGTGCCAGCAGTTCGCCAGGCCTGGGGGACTATGGCTACACCTTC. It encodes CASSSPGLGDYGYTF. The rearrangement links TRBV28 to TRBJ1-2, with D possibly being TRBD1 (5 bases). CDR1 is MDHEN, CDR2 SYDVKM, per germline. There are 15 residues in the CDR3. Trimming took 4 bases from V and 3 from J, leaving 15 bases between them.

The V and J genes are TRBV5-1 and TRBJ1-1, with TRBD1 matching 8 bases. Trimming cost V 4 bases and J 4 bases; bases outside gene matches: 9. The CDR3 is 15 amino acids. CDR1 is SGHRS and CDR2 is YFSETQ in the germline V gene. The CDR3 is CASSRLPDRATEAFF. The CDR3 DNA is TGCGCCAGCAGCCGCCTGCCGGACAGGGCCACTGAAGCTTTCTTT.

The chain uses TRBV15 and TRBJ1-3; D may be TRBD1 (6 bases). Between the trimmed V and J ends, which lost 0 bases and 4 bases, there was a span of 10 bases. The germline CDR1 and CDR2 sequences are LNHNV and YYDKDF (reference sequence). The CDR3 contains 15 residues. CDR3 loop: CATSRDRGGGNTIYF. CDR3 DNA sequence: TGTGCCACCAGCAGAGATCGGGGGGGCGGAAACACCATATATTTT.

The sample holds many counts of this clone. V is TRBV5-1 and J is TRBJ2-1, with TRBD2 matching 8 bases. This CDR3 is 16 amino acids long. The germline V gene has CDR1 SGHRS and CDR2 YFSETQ. V was pared by 4 bases and J by 10 bases, with 16 bases of the junction left unmatched. The CDR3 DNA sequence: TGCGCCAGCAGCCCGGGGGCCGGGAGGGCCTCTATGGAGCAGTTCTTC. This codes for CASSPGAGRASMEQFF.

There are a few counts of this clone. The V call is TRBV19, the J call TRBJ1-5, with TRBD1 identical over 9 bases. Germline V CDR1 and CDR2: LNHDA, SQIVND (reference sequence). CDR3 length equals 14 residues. With 3 bases clipped from V and 6 bases from J, the junction kept 3 bases outside the gene matches. CDR3 nucleotide sequence: TGTGCCAGTAGTATCACAGGGGGCAGTCAGCCCCAGCATTTT. Protein: CASSITGGSQPQHF.

The chain uses TRBV5-6 and TRBJ1-1, with D unresolved. The CDR3 has 14 residues. V was trimmed by 2 bases and J by 1 base, leaving 9 bases between them. CDR1 and CDR2 from the germline V gene are SGHDT and YYEEEE. The CDR3 DNA reads as TGTGCCAGCAGCTTTCAAAGGAGGAACACTGAAGCTTTCTTT. Translated, it gives CASSFQRRNTEAFF.

For this clone: This specimen includes other DNA sequences encoding the same CDR3. In DNA form, the CDR3 reads TGTGCCAGCAGCCCCCAGGGGGCGGCCGGGGAGCTGTTTTTT. Its translation is CASSPQGAAGELFF. The chain joins TRBV11-2 to TRBJ2-2; 8 bases align to TRBD1. This CDR3 comprises 14 residues. CDR1 SGHAT and CDR2 FQNNGV come from the germline V gene. The ends lost 5 bases at V and 6 bases at J; junction bases unmatched: 5. The variable domain in full, with the rest retrieved from reference TRBV11-2 and TRBJ2-2, is EAGVAQSPRYKIIEKRQSVAFWCNPISGHATLYWYQQILGQGPKLLIQFQNNGVVDDSQLPKDRFSAERLKGVDSTLKIQPAKLEDSAVYLCASSPQGAAGELFFGEGSRLTVL.

This clone was counted only a few times. This chain joins TRBV15 and TRBJ1-4; 10 bases align to TRBD1. CDR1 and CDR2 from the germline V gene are LNHNV and YYDKDF (reference sequence). Losses at the gene ends were 3 bases for V and 7 bases for J; bases not matched to a gene: 8. The CDR3 has 16 amino acids. CDR3 bases: TGTGCCACCAGCAGGGACAGGGGGTATTTATTTGAAAAACTGTTTTTT. It yields the protein CATSRDRGYLFEKLFF.

The chain is built from TRBV10-2 and TRBJ1-5; TRBD1 might be the D (6 bases). This CDR3 comprises 16 residues. Trimming shortened V by 2 bases and J by 1 base, and 12 bases separated the two germline ends. Germline CDR1 is WSHSY and CDR2 is SAAADI. As DNA, the CDR3 is TGCGCCAGCAGTGAGCTCCGGGGGGCGAGCAATCAGCCCCAGCATTTT. As protein: CASSELRGASNQPQHF.

The chain links TRBV18 to TRBJ2-7, with TRBD1 as a possible D gene (5 bases). Deletions cut 3 bases from V and 3 bases from J, with 9 bases between. The CDR3 sequence is 13 residues long. Germline CDR1 is KGHSH and CDR2 is LQKENI. CDR3 in amino acids: CASSPEQGYEQYF. The CDR3 DNA reads TGTGCCAGCTCACCGGAGCAGGGCTACGAGCAGTACTTC.

The V and J genes are TRBV2 and TRBJ1-6; 10 bases fit TRBD1. Looked up from germline, CDR1 is SNHLY and CDR2 is FYNNEI. Trimming cost V 8 bases and J 12 bases; bases outside gene matches: 13. The CDR3 has 15 residues. The CDR3 protein is CASGPGQGSFGPLHF. CDR3 in DNA: TGTGCCAGCGGTCCGGGACAGGGGAGTTTTGGACCCCTCCACTTT.

Written as DNA, the CDR3 is TGTGCCAGCAGCTTAGCGGGACCGGGACCGCGGGATACGCAGTATTTT. Protein product: CASSLAGPGPRDTQYF. This chain links TRBV7-3 with TRBJ2-3; perhaps TRBD2 as D (6 bases). Trimming cost V 2 bases and J 6 bases, with 18 bases left between them. This CDR3 spans 16 amino acids. Germline values: CDR1 SGHTA, CDR2 FQGTGA.

This chain connects TRBV5-1 to TRBJ2-3, with D possibly TRBD1 on 6 matching bases. Trimming removed 4 bases at V and 6 bases at J, with 27 bases between. The V gene's germline CDR1 is SGHRS and CDR2 YFSETQ. This CDR3 spans 18 amino acids. CDR3 protein: CASSLTAPSGVDGDTQYF. The DNA for the CDR3 is TGCGCCAGCAGCCTCACCGCACCCTCAGGGGTAGATGGGGATACGCAGTATTTT.

The rearrangement links TRBV18 to TRBJ1-1; D uncertain. CDR1 KGHSH and CDR2 LQKENI come from the germline V gene. Trimming cost V 6 bases and J 1 base, with 15 bases left between them. This CDR3 has 15 residues. The CDR3 bases are TGTGCCAGCTCGCGTAGCTCCGGAGAGAACACTGAAGCTTTCTTT. It encodes CASSRSSGENTEAFF. The entire variable domain, with the rest obtained from reference TRBV18 and TRBJ1-1, is as follows: NAGVMQNPRHLVRRRGQEARLRCSPMKGHSHVYWYRQLPEEGLKFMVYLQKENIIDESGMPKERFSAEFPKEGPSILRIQQVVRGDSAAYFCASSRSSGENTEAFFGQGTRLTVV.

This sequence joins TRBV5-1 and TRBJ2-1; 8 bases fit TRBD1. Germline CDR1 SGHRS, CDR2 YFSETQ. The ends lost 4 bases at V and 6 bases at J; junction bases unmatched: 12. CDR3 size: 16 residues. The CDR3 DNA reads as TGCGCCAGCAGCCCTAGCGCTTTGACAGGGGTCAATGAGCAGTTCTTC. Its protein product is CASSPSALTGVNEQFF.

This clone was detected once. The chain uses TRBV9 and TRBJ2-2; D could derive from TRBD1 or TRBD2 (5 bases each). The CDR3 loop spans 14 amino acids. From germline, CDR1 is SGDLS and CDR2 YYNGEE. The germline V and J ends were trimmed by 4 bases and 1 base, with 8 bases remaining between them. CDR3 loop: CASSSRGNTGELFF. For the CDR3, the DNA is TGTGCCAGCAGCTCGAGGGGGAACACCGGGGAGCTGTTTTTT.

This clone was seen a few times. The CDR3 bases are TGTGCCAGCAGTTATAATTTCGTCGTCCCACAGCGGGGACAAGTCTACGAGCAGTACTTC. Its protein product is CASSYNFVVPQRGQVYEQYF. This chain uses TRBV28 with TRBJ2-7; D might be TRBD2 (7 bases). CDR1 and CDR2 (germline): MDHEN, SYDVKM. V shed 4 bases and J shed 3 bases, with 31 bases lying between them. There are 20 residues in the CDR3.

The chain has TRBV18 and TRBJ2-2; D tentatively reads TRBD1 or TRBD2 (5 bases each). Trimming shortened V by 2 bases and J by 5 bases, and 12 bases separated the two germline ends. Germline V gene lookup returns CDR1 KGHSH and CDR2 LQKENI. The length of the CDR3 is 15 residues. CDR3 protein: CASSPIGTSTGELFF. CDR3 in DNA: TGTGCCAGCTCACCAATTGGGACCTCGACCGGGGAGCTGTTTTTT.

This clone was counted between two and nine times. The gene calls are TRBV7-2 and TRBJ1-1; tentatively, D is TRBD1 (6 bases). The CDR3 has 14 amino acids. V dropped 4 bases and J dropped 8 bases, with 17 bases sitting between them. Germline assignment: CDR1 SGHTA and CDR2 FQGNSA. The CDR3 reads CASSSYLRTDEAFF. Here the CDR3 DNA reads TGTGCCAGCAGCTCTTACTTACGGACAGACGAAGCTTTCTTT.

The rearrangement joins TRBV5-4 to TRBJ2-7; D may be TRBD2 (6 bases). The germline gives CDR1 SGHNT, CDR2 YYREEE (reference sequence). The CDR3 extends over 18 amino acids. Trimming took 4 bases from V and 3 from J, leaving 26 bases between them. The CDR3 region is CASSVGRSGLAINYEQYF. The CDR3 DNA is TGTGCCAGCAGCGTGGGAAGGTCGGGGCTAGCGATAAACTACGAGCAGTACTTC.

This clone was counted at least ten times. The chain joins TRBV19 to TRBJ1-2; D is uncertain. The CDR3 has 14 residues. Germline assignment: CDR1 LNHDA and CDR2 SQIVND (reference sequence). Trimming shortened V by 5 bases and J by 5 bases, and 15 bases separated the two germline ends. The CDR3, as DNA: TGTGCCAGTAGTCCCGGAACAGATTATTATGGCTACACCTTC. This sequence encodes CASSPGTDYYGYTF.

A few counts support this clone. The chain recombines TRBV6-1 with TRBJ2-7, with D possibly being TRBD2 (6 bases). This CDR3 spans 11 amino acids. V was cut by 3 bases and J by 10 bases, with 10 bases left in between. In germline, CDR1 is MNHNS, CDR2 SASEGT. In nucleotides, the CDR3 is TGTGCCAGCAGTGATAGGACTAATCAGTACTTC. Its protein product is CASSDRTNQYF.

J is TRBJ1-2 and V is TRBV5-1; perhaps TRBD1 as D (6 bases). Trimming took off 4 bases at V and 4 bases at J, with 14 bases between the two ends. In germline, CDR1 is SGHRS, CDR2 YFSETQ. The CDR3 is 14 residues long. CDR3 in amino acids: CASSRRTASYGYTF. The CDR3 bases are TGCGCCAGCAGCCGGCGGACAGCTTCCTATGGCTACACCTTC.

The V and J genes are TRBV5-1 and TRBJ2-2; TRBD1 might be the D (5 bases). The germline V gene has CDR1 SGHRS and CDR2 YFSETQ. CDR3 length: 16 residues. Trimming removed 0 bases at V and 2 bases at J, with 11 bases between. The CDR3 spells CASSLARDRNTGELFF. DNA for the CDR3: TGCGCCAGCAGCTTGGCCCGAGACAGAAACACCGGGGAGCTGTTTTTT.

This sequence joins TRBV6-1 and TRBJ1-5; the D is unclear. This CDR3 is 15 amino acids long. CDR1 is MNHNS and CDR2 is SASEGT in the germline V gene. V lost 6 bases to trimming and J lost 0 bases, with 12 bases between them. The CDR3 region is CASSQAGGSNQPQHF. CDR3 sequence (DNA): TGTGCCAGCAGCCAAGCCGGCGGTAGCAATCAGCCCCAGCATTTT.

The chain carries TRBV18 and TRBJ2-7; 10 nucleotides align to TRBD1. V shed 5 bases and J 5 bases; nucleotides not matched to a gene: 3. The CDR3 extends over 13 amino acids. From germline, CDR1 is KGHSH and CDR2 LQKENI. CDR3 nucleotides: TGTGCCAGCTCAGCCGGGACAGGGGACGAGCAGTACTTC. It is translated as CASSAGTGDEQYF. Combining the CDR3 with reference TRBV18 and TRBJ2-7 gives the whole variable domain NAGVMQNPRHLVRRRGQEARLRCSPMKGHSHVYWYRQLPEEGLKFMVYLQKENIIDESGMPKERFSAEFPKEGPSILRIQQVVRGDSAAYFCASSAGTGDEQYFGPGTRLTVT.

This chain uses TRBV21-1 with TRBJ1-1. TRBV21-1 is tagged as a pseudogene. CDR3 length equals 17 residues. CDR3 residues: CASSNPPGSQVNTEAFF. The CDR3 nucleotides are TGTGCCAGCAGCAACCCGCCGGGGTCCCAGGTGAACACTGAAGCTTTCTTT.

The CDR3 here is CASSLYPPRGSNQPQHF. CDR3 nucleotides: TGTGCCAGCAGTTTATATCCCCCCCGGGGGAGCAATCAGCCCCAGCATTTT. The chain links TRBV27 to TRBJ1-5, with D possibly being TRBD1 (5 bases). The CDR3 length is 17 residues. V dropped 1 base and J dropped 1 base, with 14 bases sitting between them. Germline lookup yields CDR1 MNHEY and CDR2 SMNVEV (reference sequence).

V gene TRBV7-9 combines with J gene TRBJ2-1; 8 bases match TRBD2. The length of the CDR3 is 16 residues. Germline V gene lookup returns CDR1 SEHNR and CDR2 FQNEAQ (reference sequence). The V and J ends lost 2 bases and 2 bases, in that order; junction bases with no gene match: 5. CDR3 region: CASSLRVAGPYNEQFF. The CDR3 DNA is TGTGCCAGCAGCTTAAGGGTAGCGGGGCCCTACAATGAGCAGTTCTTC.

This sequence joins TRBV5-4 and TRBJ2-7; perhaps TRBD2 as D (5 bases). The CDR3 is 16 amino acids. Germline V CDR1 and CDR2: SGHNT, YYREEE (reference sequence). Trimming removed 4 bases at V and 7 bases at J, with 24 bases between. DNA of the CDR3: TGTGCCAGCAGCCCGACTATATCGGGTTACGTGAATGAGCAGTACTTC. Residues: CASSPTISGYVNEQYF.